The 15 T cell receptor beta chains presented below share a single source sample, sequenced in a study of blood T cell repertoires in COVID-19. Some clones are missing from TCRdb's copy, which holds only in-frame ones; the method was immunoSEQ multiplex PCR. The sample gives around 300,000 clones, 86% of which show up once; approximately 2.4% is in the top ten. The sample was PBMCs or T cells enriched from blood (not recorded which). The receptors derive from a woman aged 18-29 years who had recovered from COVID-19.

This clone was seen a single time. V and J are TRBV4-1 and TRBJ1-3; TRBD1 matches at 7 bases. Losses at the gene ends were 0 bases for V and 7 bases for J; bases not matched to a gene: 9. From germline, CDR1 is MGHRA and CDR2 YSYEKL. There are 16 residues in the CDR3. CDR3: CASSQDLQGTANTIYF. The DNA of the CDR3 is TGCGCCAGCAGCCAAGACCTACAGGGGACGGCCAACACCATATATTTT.

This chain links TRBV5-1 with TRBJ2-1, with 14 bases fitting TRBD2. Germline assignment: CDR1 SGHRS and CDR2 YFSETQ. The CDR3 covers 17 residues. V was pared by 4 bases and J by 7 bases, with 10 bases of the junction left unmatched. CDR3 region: CASSPGLAGEGGNEQFF. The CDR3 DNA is TGCGCCAGCAGCCCGGGACTAGCGGGAGAAGGGGGGAATGAGCAGTTCTTC.

The CDR3 sequence is CASSPDRGGNSPLHF. Written as DNA, the CDR3 is TGTGCCAGCAGTCCTGACAGGGGCGGTAATTCACCCCTCCACTTT. This sequence joins TRBV2 and TRBJ1-6; 8 bases match TRBD1. The germline gives CDR1 SNHLY, CDR2 FYNNEI. Trimming cost V 5 bases and J 6 bases; bases outside gene matches: 6. There are 15 residues in the CDR3.

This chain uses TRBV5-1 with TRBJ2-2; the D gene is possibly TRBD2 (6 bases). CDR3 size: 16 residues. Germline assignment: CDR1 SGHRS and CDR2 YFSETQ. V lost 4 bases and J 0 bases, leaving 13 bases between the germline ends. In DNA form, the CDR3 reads TGCGCCAGCAGCCTGGGGGAGGCAACGAACACCGGGGAGCTGTTTTTT. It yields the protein CASSLGEATNTGELFF.

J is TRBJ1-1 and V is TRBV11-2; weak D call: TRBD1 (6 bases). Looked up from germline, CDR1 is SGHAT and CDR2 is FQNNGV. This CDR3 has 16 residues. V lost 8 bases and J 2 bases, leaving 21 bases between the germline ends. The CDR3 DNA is TGTGCCAGCGGCAAGTTTAGAATGGGGGCCAACACTGAAGCTTTCTTT. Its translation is CASGKFRMGANTEAFF. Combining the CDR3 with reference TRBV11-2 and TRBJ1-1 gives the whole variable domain EAGVAQSPRYKIIEKRQSVAFWCNPISGHATLYWYQQILGQGPKLLIQFQNNGVVDDSQLPKDRFSAERLKGVDSTLKIQPAKLEDSAVYLCASGKFRMGANTEAFFGQGTRLTVV.

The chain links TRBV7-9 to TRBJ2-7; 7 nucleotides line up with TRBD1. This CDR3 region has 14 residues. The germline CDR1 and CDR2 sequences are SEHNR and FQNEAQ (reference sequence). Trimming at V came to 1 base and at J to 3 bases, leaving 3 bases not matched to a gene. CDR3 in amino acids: CASSLEGQFYEQYF. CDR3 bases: TGTGCCAGCAGCTTAGAGGGACAGTTCTACGAGCAGTACTTC.

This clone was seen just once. The CDR3 bases are TGTGCCAGCAGCTCATACGAGCAGTACTTC. It codes for CASSSYEQYF. The chain carries TRBV11-2 and TRBJ2-7; D is uncertain. The germline V and J ends were trimmed by 4 bases and 4 bases, with 2 bases remaining between them. In germline, CDR1 is SGHAT, CDR2 FQNNGV. The CDR3 extends over 10 amino acids.

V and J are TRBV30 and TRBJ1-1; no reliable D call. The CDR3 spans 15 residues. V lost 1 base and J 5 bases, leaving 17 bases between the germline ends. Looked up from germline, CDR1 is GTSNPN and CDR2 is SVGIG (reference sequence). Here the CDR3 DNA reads TGTGCCTGGAGTGAGTACCCGCGGGAAGGGACTGAAGCTTTCTTT. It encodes CAWSEYPREGTEAFF.

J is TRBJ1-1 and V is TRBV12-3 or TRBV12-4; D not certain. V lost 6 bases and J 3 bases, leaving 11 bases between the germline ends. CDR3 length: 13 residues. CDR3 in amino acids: CASRKTQDTEAFF. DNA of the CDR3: TGTGCCAGCAGGAAAACCCAGGACACTGAAGCTTTCTTT.

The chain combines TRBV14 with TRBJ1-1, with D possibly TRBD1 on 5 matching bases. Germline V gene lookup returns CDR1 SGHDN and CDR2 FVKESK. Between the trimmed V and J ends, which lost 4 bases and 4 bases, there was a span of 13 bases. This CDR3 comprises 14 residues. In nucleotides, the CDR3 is TGTGCCAGCAGCCGACGGGGGGTACCCACTGAAGCTTTCTTT. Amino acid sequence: CASSRRGVPTEAFF.

The CDR3 coding sequence is TGTGCCAGCAGCTTAACCCCGGACACTGAAGCTTTCTTT. Amino acids: CASSLTPDTEAFF. The rearrangement uses TRBV11-2 and TRBJ1-1, with D unclear. The CDR3 consists of 13 residues. The germline CDR1 and CDR2 sequences are SGHAT and FQNNGV. V gave up 2 bases and J gave up 3 bases, with 7 bases separating them.

The CDR3 nucleotides read TGTGCCAGCAGCCAGCAGCGCGAGCAGTTCTTC. Translating it yields CASSQQREQFF. This rearrangement joins TRBV5-6 to TRBJ2-1; D gene unclear. The CDR3 is made up of 11 amino acids. Trimming shortened V by 4 bases and J by 10 bases, and 9 bases separated the two germline ends. Germline-derived CDR1 and CDR2 are SGHDT and YYEEEE.

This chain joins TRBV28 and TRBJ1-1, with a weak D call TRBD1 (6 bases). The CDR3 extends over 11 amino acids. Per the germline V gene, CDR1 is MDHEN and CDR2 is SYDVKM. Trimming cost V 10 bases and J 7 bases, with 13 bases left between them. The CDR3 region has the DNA TGTGCCACCAGGGGAGACATTGAAGCTTTCTTT. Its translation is CATRGDIEAFF.

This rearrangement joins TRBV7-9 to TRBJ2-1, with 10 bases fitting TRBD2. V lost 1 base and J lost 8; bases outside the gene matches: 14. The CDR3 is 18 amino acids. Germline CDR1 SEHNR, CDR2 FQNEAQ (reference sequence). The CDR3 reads CASSLEVQREGQGDEQFF. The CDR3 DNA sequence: TGTGCCAGCAGCTTAGAGGTCCAGCGGGAGGGCCAAGGCGATGAGCAGTTCTTC.

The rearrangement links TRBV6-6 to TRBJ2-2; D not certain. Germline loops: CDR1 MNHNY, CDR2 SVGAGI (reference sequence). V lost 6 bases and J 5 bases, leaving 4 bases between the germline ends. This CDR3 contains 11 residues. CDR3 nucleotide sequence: TGTGCCAGCAGCCGGACCGGGGAGCTGTTTTTT. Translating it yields CASSRTGELFF.